One sample yielded the 25 T cell receptor beta chains listed below, sequenced in a study of CD8 T cells in Susac syndrome. Reverse transcription of about 0.5 to 1 ug RNA used random hexamers. TCRdb re-derived calls from the immunoSEQ multiplex PCR reads in MiXCR, one entry per CDR3 protein. The sample carries around 300,000 distinct CDR3 sequences, roughly 90% recorded once. The sequenced material came from CD8+ T cells from PBMCs. All receptors derive from a human donor with multiple sclerosis.

The chain recombines TRBV29-1 with TRBJ2-7, with D possibly TRBD1 on 6 matching bases. CDR3 length: 12 amino acids. Germline V gene data show CDR1 as SQVTM and CDR2 as ANQGSEA. V was trimmed by 4 bases and J by 6 bases, leaving 13 bases between them. CDR3 nucleotide sequence: TGCAGCGTTGCAGAAACAGGGCTCGAGCAGTACTTC. Residues: CSVAETGLEQYF.

The chain employs TRBV4-1 and TRBJ2-7, with 14 nucleotides matching TRBD2. The CDR3 covers 16 residues. The J segment lost 5 bases and the V segment lost 1 base, leaving 4 bases of the junction unmatched. Germline V CDR1 and CDR2: MGHRA, YSYEKL. This chain's CDR3 is CASSQVPGLAGDEQYF. CDR3 nucleotide sequence: TGCGCCAGCAGCCAAGTCCCGGGACTAGCGGGAGACGAGCAGTACTTC.

This clonotype was detected only a few times. J is TRBJ2-3 and V is TRBV4-3; D unresolved. V was trimmed by 2 bases and J by 0 bases, leaving 9 bases between them. CDR1 is LGHNA, CDR2 YSLEER, per germline. This CDR3 spans 15 amino acids. In nucleotides, the CDR3 is TGCGCCAGCAGCCAACTGGGTACTAGCACAGATACGCAGTATTTT. Translated, it gives CASSQLGTSTDTQYF.

This rearrangement joins TRBV6-6 to TRBJ2-7; D is perhaps TRBD2 (5 bases). Germline V gene lookup returns CDR1 MNHNY and CDR2 SVGAGI (reference sequence). V dropped 2 bases and J dropped 5 bases, with 10 bases sitting between them. This CDR3 has 13 residues. The CDR3 loop is CASSYIERDEQYF. The DNA of the CDR3 is TGTGCCAGCAGTTACATTGAGAGGGACGAGCAGTACTTC.

This rearrangement joins TRBV30 to TRBJ2-1, with D unclear. The V and J ends lost 2 bases and 10 bases respectively, with 9 bases between them. CDR1 GTSNPN and CDR2 SVGIG come from the germline V gene (reference sequence). The CDR3 spans 11 residues. CDR3 residues: CAWSLPTEQFF. In DNA, the CDR3 is TGTGCCTGGAGTCTGCCGACGGAGCAGTTCTTC.

V usage is TRBV4-3 and J usage is TRBJ2-5, with D perhaps assigned TRBD1 or TRBD2 (6 bases each). Germline assignment: CDR1 LGHNA and CDR2 YSLEER. V lost 0 bases to trimming and J lost 5 bases, with 16 bases between them. This CDR3 region has 16 residues. This CDR3 reads CASSQEGGSNTETQYF. The CDR3 region has the DNA TGCGCCAGCAGCCAAGAAGGGGGGTCGAACACGGAGACCCAGTACTTC.

The V call is TRBV2, the J call TRBJ2-1; 7 positions match TRBD2. V was pared by 9 bases and J by 3 bases, with 5 bases of the junction left unmatched. Germline-derived CDR1 and CDR2 are SNHLY and FYNNEI. This CDR3 comprises 13 residues. The CDR3 protein is CARLALSYNEQFF. As DNA, the CDR3 is TGTGCCAGACTAGCGCTGAGCTACAATGAGCAGTTCTTC.

The rearrangement joins TRBV4-3 to TRBJ2-1, with TRBD1 matching over 12 bases. J gave up 7 bases and V 3 bases, and 1 base lay outside the gene matches. The CDR3 sequence is 14 residues long. CDR1 is LGHNA and CDR2 is YSLEER in the germline V gene. CDR3 nucleotide sequence: TGCGCCAGCAGCCAGGGACAGGGGGCGAATGAGCAGTTCTTC. Protein product: CASSQGQGANEQFF.

This clonotype occurred once. This chain connects TRBV4-2 to TRBJ1-5; D may be TRBD1 (5 bases). The germline V gene has CDR1 LGHNA and CDR2 YNFKEQ. Trimming took 0 bases from V and 7 from J, leaving 13 bases between them. There are 15 residues in the CDR3. In nucleotides, the CDR3 is TGTGCCAGCAGCCAAGACTGGGGGTCGAGCCAGCCCCAGCATTTT. It encodes CASSQDWGSSQPQHF.

V gene TRBV29-1 combines with J gene TRBJ2-1, with D uncertain. The ends were cut back, 0 bases at V and 5 bases at J, with 11 bases in the middle. Looked up from germline, CDR1 is SQVTM and CDR2 is ANQGSEA. This CDR3 has 14 amino acids. CDR3 nucleotide sequence: TGCAGCGTTGAAGAGGCACTGGCCAACAATGAGCAGTTCTTC. Amino acid sequence: CSVEEALANNEQFF.

The chain joins TRBV9 to TRBJ2-3; D gene uncertain. Germline V gene data show CDR1 as SGDLS and CDR2 as YYNGEE. This CDR3 spans 15 amino acids. V was clipped by 0 bases and J by 1 base, with 9 bases between them. The CDR3 bases are TGTGCCAGCAGCGTAGGGTCGCCTGGCACAGATACGCAGTATTTT. Its translation is CASSVGSPGTDTQYF.

This sequence joins TRBV14 and TRBJ2-5; perhaps TRBD2 as D (6 bases). The V end lost 1 base, the J end lost 5 bases, and 17 bases lay between the germline ends. Germline V CDR1 and CDR2: SGHDN, FVKESK. This CDR3 is built from 16 residues. CDR3 DNA sequence: TGTGCCAGCAGCCAAGGGGGCGGGGCCGCCGGGGAGACCCAGTACTTC. Translation: CASSQGGGAAGETQYF.

The chain carries TRBV7-2 and TRBJ2-1; the D gene is possibly TRBD2 (6 bases). Germline lookup yields CDR1 SGHTA and CDR2 FQGNSA. This CDR3 comprises 16 residues. Between the trimmed V and J ends, which lost 1 base and 4 bases, there was a span of 14 bases. The CDR3 spells CASSLEVGLTYNEQFF. In nucleotides, the CDR3 is TGTGCCAGCAGCTTAGAGGTGGGACTTACTTACAATGAGCAGTTCTTC.

J is TRBJ2-7 and V is TRBV20-1; the D gene could be TRBD1 or TRBD2 (5 bases each). Germline lookup yields CDR1 DFQATT and CDR2 SNEGSKA (reference sequence). The CDR3 totals 15 residues. The V and J ends lost 0 bases and 3 bases respectively, with 15 bases between them. In DNA, the CDR3 is TGCAGTGCTAGAGATGACCTGGGGACGGACTACGAGCAGTACTTC. Encoded protein: CSARDDLGTDYEQYF.

This clonotype was seen just once. The chain couples TRBV2 to TRBJ1-5; D is uncertain. Germline CDR1 is SNHLY and CDR2 is FYNNEI. The CDR3 covers 15 residues. V lost 3 bases, J lost 1 base, and 10 bases lay in between. For the CDR3, the DNA is TGTGCCAGCAGTGACGGGGTAGGGAGCAATCAGCCCCAGCATTTT. It is translated as CASSDGVGSNQPQHF.

The chain uses TRBV6-1 and TRBJ2-1; a possible D gene is TRBD2 (6 bases). Germline V lookup: CDR1 MNHNS, CDR2 SASEGT. The CDR3 totals 12 residues. The CDR3 region is CAGGSDWNEQFF. The DNA of the CDR3 is TGTGCTGGGGGGAGTGATTGGAATGAGCAGTTCTTC.

This chain joins TRBV6-5 and TRBJ2-7; perhaps TRBD2 as D (6 bases). Germline lookup yields CDR1 MNHEY and CDR2 SVGAGI. The CDR3 spans 14 residues. The germline V and J ends were trimmed by 2 bases and 3 bases, with 11 bases remaining between them. The CDR3 protein is CASSYGTGVYEQYF. DNA for the CDR3: TGTGCCAGCAGTTACGGGACGGGAGTCTACGAGCAGTACTTC.

The chain uses TRBV20-1 and TRBJ2-5; TRBD1 aligns across 11 bases. Germline assignment: CDR1 DFQATT and CDR2 SNEGSKA (reference sequence). This CDR3 is 14 amino acids long. Trimming at V came to 6 bases and at J to 4 bases, leaving 7 bases not matched to a gene. CDR3 sequence (DNA): TGCAGTGCCTTATCCGGGACAGGGGGAGAGACCCAGTACTTC. Amino acid sequence: CSALSGTGGETQYF.

This chain links TRBV9 with TRBJ2-7; D is possibly TRBD1 (5 bases). The CDR3 length is 14 residues. Germline V gives CDR1 SGDLS, CDR2 YYNGEE. With 4 bases removed from V and 1 base from J, the gap between germline ends came to 12 bases. In DNA form, the CDR3 reads TGTGCCAGCAGCATGCAGGACACGTCCTACGAGCAGTACTTC. Residues: CASSMQDTSYEQYF.

The chain joins TRBV20-1 to TRBJ2-5; tentative D call: TRBD2 (6 bases). Deletions cut 4 bases from V and 3 bases from J, with 9 bases between. The CDR3 runs 12 residues. Germline V gene data show CDR1 as DFQATT and CDR2 as SNEGSKA (reference sequence). This CDR3 reads CSANVAEETQYF. The DNA for the CDR3 is TGCAGTGCTAACGTAGCGGAAGAGACCCAGTACTTC.

The chain carries TRBV25-1 and TRBJ2-3; D not resolved. CDR1 is MGHDK and CDR2 is SYGVNS in the germline V gene. The CDR3 contains 13 residues. V shed 3 bases and J shed 8 bases, with 12 bases lying between them. In nucleotides, the CDR3 is TGTGCCAGCAGTGAGCGCTTAACCGCTACGCAGTATTTT. It translates to CASSERLTATQYF.

The chain couples TRBV11-2 to TRBJ2-1; D is unresolved. This CDR3 region has 16 residues. V was shortened by 7 bases and J by 0 bases, with 16 bases between the two germline ends. The germline gives CDR1 SGHAT, CDR2 FQNNGV. The CDR3 here is CASTKNRMSSYNEQFF. CDR3 in DNA: TGTGCCAGCACCAAAAACAGAATGAGCTCCTACAATGAGCAGTTCTTC.

This sequence joins TRBV10-3 and TRBJ2-7, with 7 positions matching TRBD2. Germline V gives CDR1 ENHRY, CDR2 SYGVKD. The CDR3 has 15 amino acids. Losses at the gene ends were 7 bases for V and 6 bases for J; bases not matched to a gene: 15. The CDR3 coding sequence is TGTGCCATCACTCAGGAGCGGGGCCGAGTGAGCGAGCAGTACTTC. Protein sequence: CAITQERGRVSEQYF.

The chain recombines TRBV7-9 with TRBJ2-1; tentative D call: TRBD1 (5 bases). The germline gives CDR1 SEHNR, CDR2 FQNEAQ (reference sequence). The CDR3 totals 13 residues. V dropped 6 bases and J dropped 3 bases, with 9 bases sitting between them. The CDR3 DNA sequence: TGTGCCAGCAGTTTTCAGGGCTACAATGAGCAGTTCTTC. Protein: CASSFQGYNEQFF.

The chain is built from TRBV6-5 and TRBJ2-1; 8 bases match TRBD2. The trim removed 6 bases at V and 6 bases at J, leaving 7 bases unmatched. Germline V gene data show CDR1 as MNHEY and CDR2 as SVGAGI. The CDR3 loop spans 14 amino acids. CDR3 in amino acids: CASRPGLGANEQFF. Here the CDR3 DNA reads TGTGCCAGCAGGCCGGGACTAGGGGCCAATGAGCAGTTCTTC.